This TCR beta chain emerged from a study of cytomegalovirus exposure and HLA in healthy donors. Study details: Findings of an earlier analysis included some 120 million unique TCR beta sequences from 180 million or so T cells. There were 65 million to 85 million unique TCRs (from HLA-typed donors) in an early data release. Among some 400 genotyped donors, around 80% fell in the Caucasian-associated ancestry cluster.

V lost 6 bases and J 1 base, leaving 24 bases between the germline ends. The CDR3 sequence is 17 residues long. Germline V gene sequence: CDR1 SQVTM, CDR2 ANQGSEA. A multiplex PCR was run with 60 Vbeta primers and 13 Jbeta primers. Measured with immunoSEQ multiplex PCR; TCRdb has only the in-frame clones, and not every one. The sample includes about 300,000 clones, approximately 90% of them seen just once. The chain links TRBV29-1 to TRBJ1-2; no firm D call. This TCR came from a man in his forties in good health and CMV-seropositive. Material for sequencing was PBMCs. CDR3: CSVTPPSGGEFNYGYTF. Written as DNA, the CDR3 is TGCAGCGTGACCCCACCTTCGGGAGGAGAATTTAACTATGGCTACACCTTC.